Following are 13 T cell receptor beta chains from one sample sequenced in a study of cytomegalovirus exposure and HLA in healthy donors. PCR employed 60 Vbeta and 13 Jbeta primers. Produced via immunoSEQ multiplex PCR; TCRdb's table is partial and in-frame only. The repertoire holds 120,000 or so clones, with more than 65% as singletons. Source material: PBMCs. These receptors were obtained from a young man in good health and CMV-seronegative.

The chain combines TRBV7-3 with TRBJ2-1, with D tentatively TRBD2 (6 bases). The length of the CDR3 is 15 residues. Germline V gives CDR1 SGHTA, CDR2 FQGTGA. V was pared by 5 bases and J by 5 bases, with 16 bases between. The DNA of the CDR3 is TGTGCCAGCAGCCGGCGGGCGGGGCCCAACAATGAGCAGTTCTTC. Protein sequence: CASSRRAGPNNEQFF.

The V gene is TRBV7-9, the J gene TRBJ2-1; TRBD2 matches 9 bases. Germline-derived CDR1 and CDR2 are SEHNR and FQNEAQ (reference sequence). The length of the CDR3 is 18 residues. Losses at the gene ends were 5 bases for V and 7 bases for J; bases not matched to a gene: 18. CDR3: CASSIPLGLAGKTNEQFF. CDR3 nucleotides: TGTGCCAGCAGCATCCCGCTGGGGCTAGCGGGGAAGACGAATGAGCAGTTCTTC.

The rearrangement uses TRBV10-3 and TRBJ1-2; 8 nucleotides align to TRBD1. Germline V gives CDR1 ENHRY, CDR2 SYGVKD. The CDR3 spans 14 residues. V lost 4 bases to trimming and J lost 4 bases; unmatched junction nucleotides: 5. CDR3 sequence reads: CAISGQGAGYGYTF. The CDR3 DNA reads as TGTGCCATCAGTGGCCAGGGGGCGGGCTATGGCTACACCTTC.

The CDR3 DNA is TGTGCCATCAGTGAAGCAGGGGCGAGCTCTGGAAACACCATATATTTT. This sequence encodes CAISEAGASSGNTIYF. This chain joins TRBV10-3 and TRBJ1-3, with D possibly TRBD1 on 6 matching bases. The CDR3 extends over 16 amino acids. With 3 bases removed from V and 0 bases from J, the gap between germline ends came to 12 bases. Germline V CDR1 and CDR2: ENHRY, SYGVKD.

This rearrangement joins TRBV11-1 to TRBJ2-7; possible D gene TRBD1, 6 bases. Trimming removed 5 bases at V and 5 bases at J, with 16 bases between. The CDR3 is 14 amino acids. Germline CDR1 and CDR2: SGHAT and FQDESV (reference sequence). Here the CDR3 reads CASSQNRVGHEQYF. Written as DNA, the CDR3 is TGTGCCAGCAGCCAAAACAGGGTAGGGCACGAGCAGTACTTC.

This chain links TRBV19 with TRBJ2-1, with 9 bases fitting TRBD1. The CDR3 sequence is 15 residues long. V dropped 7 bases and J dropped 7; count of bases not matched to a gene: 11. Germline-derived CDR1 and CDR2 are LNHDA and SQIVND (reference sequence). Here the CDR3 reads CASTRSGTGKNEQFF. The CDR3 nucleotides are TGTGCCAGTACCAGATCCGGGACAGGGAAAAATGAGCAGTTCTTC.

V usage is TRBV5-1 and J usage is TRBJ2-3, with a tentative D call TRBD2 (6 bases). Looked up from germline, CDR1 is SGHRS and CDR2 is YFSETQ. CDR3 size: 17 residues. With 0 bases removed from V and 2 bases from J, the gap between germline ends came to 16 bases. In DNA, the CDR3 is TGCGCCAGCAGCTTGGAAGGACGGGGGAAATCCACAGATACGCAGTATTTT. The encoded protein is CASSLEGRGKSTDTQYF.

The CDR3: CASSATYRGQSGELFF. The CDR3 nucleotides read TGTGCCAGCAGCGCAACCTACAGGGGGCAGTCAGGGGAGCTGTTTTTT. V gene TRBV9 combines with J gene TRBJ2-2, with 9 bases matching TRBD1. This CDR3 is 16 amino acids long. The germline CDR1 and CDR2 sequences are SGDLS and YYNGEE. V dropped 3 bases and J dropped 8; count of bases not matched to a gene: 11.

This clone was seen only a few times. The chain recombines TRBV6-5 with TRBJ1-1; D remains unclear. CDR3 length: 14 amino acids. Per germline, CDR1 MNHEY and CDR2 SVGAGI. V lost 7 bases to trimming and J lost 4 bases, with 16 bases between them. The CDR3 DNA is TGTGCCAGCATCGCACGGCGGACTGGCACTGAAGCTTTCTTT. Its translation is CASIARRTGTEAFF.

This chain links TRBV5-1 with TRBJ2-6; D ambiguous. Germline CDR1 and CDR2: SGHRS and YFSETQ. This CDR3 has 15 residues. Trimming cost V 1 base and J 4 bases, with 9 bases left between them. CDR3 sequence: CASSLFSVGANVLTF. CDR3 bases: TGCGCCAGCAGCTTGTTCAGTGTAGGGGCCAACGTCCTGACTTTC.

The chain carries TRBV6-5 and TRBJ2-2; D is possibly TRBD2 (8 bases). V lost 8 bases, J lost 7 bases, and 17 bases lay in between. CDR1 and CDR2 (germline): MNHEY, SVGAGI. The CDR3 contains 14 residues. The CDR3 protein is CASRRQGLDGELFF. CDR3 DNA: TGTGCCAGCCGTAGACAGGGACTAGACGGGGAGCTGTTTTTT.

In nucleotides, the CDR3 is TGCGCCAGCAGCCCCGGGACTCAGGGCCTCCACTTT. Translating it yields CASSPGTQGLHF. The chain has TRBV5-1 and TRBJ1-6; a possible D gene is TRBD1 (5 bases). V was clipped by 4 bases and J by 15 bases, with 14 bases between them. The CDR3 length is 12 residues. Germline V gene lookup returns CDR1 SGHRS and CDR2 YFSETQ.

The rearrangement links TRBV4-3 to TRBJ1-1; D gene unclear. V was pared by 4 bases and J by 4 bases, with 16 bases between. Germline assignment: CDR1 LGHNA and CDR2 YSLEER. The CDR3 is made up of 15 amino acids. The chain's CDR3 is CASSPTGWGGTEAFF. CDR3 nucleotides: TGCGCCAGCAGCCCCACGGGGTGGGGAGGCACTGAAGCTTTCTTT.